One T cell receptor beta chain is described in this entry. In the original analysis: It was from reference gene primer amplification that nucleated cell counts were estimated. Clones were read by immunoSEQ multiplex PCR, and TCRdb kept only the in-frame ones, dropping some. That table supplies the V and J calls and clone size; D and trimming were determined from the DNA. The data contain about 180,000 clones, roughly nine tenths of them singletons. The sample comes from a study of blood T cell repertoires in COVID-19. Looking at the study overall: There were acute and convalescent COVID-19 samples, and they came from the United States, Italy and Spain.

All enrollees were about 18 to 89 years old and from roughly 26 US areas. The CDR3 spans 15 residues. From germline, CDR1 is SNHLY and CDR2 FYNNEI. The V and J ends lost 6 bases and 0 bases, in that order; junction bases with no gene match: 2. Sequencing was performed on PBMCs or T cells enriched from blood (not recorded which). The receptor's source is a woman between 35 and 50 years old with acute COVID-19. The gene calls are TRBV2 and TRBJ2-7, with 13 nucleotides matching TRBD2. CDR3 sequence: CASRGLAGISYEQYF. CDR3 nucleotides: TGTGCCAGCAGGGGACTAGCGGGGATCTCCTACGAGCAGTACTTC.